The 5 T cell receptor beta chains in this list originate from one sample, sequenced in a study of cytomegalovirus exposure and HLA in healthy donors. Researchers ran the PCR with 60 Vbeta and 13 Jbeta primers. Method: immunoSEQ multiplex PCR; TCRdb's copy keeps in-frame clones and lacks some. The sample gives about 130,000 clones, about 70% of which show up once; over 2% is in the top ten. Source material: PBMCs. These receptors were taken from a woman aged 55-69 years in good health and CMV-seropositive.

The V gene is TRBV11-1, the J gene TRBJ2-5, with D possibly being TRBD1 (5 bases). Trimming pared 2 bases from V and 10 bases from J, leaving 14 bases between. This CDR3 has 13 residues. CDR1 and CDR2 (germline): SGHAT, FQDESV (reference sequence). As DNA, the CDR3 is TGTGCCAGCAGCTTAAGGACCTCAGGGTACCAGTACTTC. Encoded protein: CASSLRTSGYQYF. The entire variable domain, with the rest obtained from reference TRBV11-1 and TRBJ2-5, is as follows: EAEVAQSPRYKITEKSQAVAFWCDPISGHATLYWYRQILGQGPELLVQFQDESVVDDSQLPKDRFSAERLKGVDSTLKIQPAELGDSAMYLCASSLRTSGYQYFGPGTRLLVL.

The genes are TRBV12-5 and TRBJ1-1; D is ambiguous. The CDR3 is 14 amino acids. Trimming stripped 0 bases from V and 5 bases from J, with 10 bases between. The germline CDR1 and CDR2 sequences are LGHNT and FRNRAP. This chain's CDR3 is CASGLVGEATEAFF. The CDR3 nucleotides read TGTGCTAGTGGTTTGGTCGGGGAAGCAACTGAAGCTTTCTTT. Full variable domain (remainder filled in from reference TRBV12-5 and TRBJ1-1): DARVTQTPRHKVTEMGQEVTMRCQPILGHNTVFWYRQTMMQGLELLAYFRNRAPLDDSGMPKDRFSAEMPDATLATLKIQPSEPRDSAVYFCASGLVGEATEAFFGQGTRLTVV.

This clone was counted only a few times. The genes are TRBV6-5 and TRBJ1-1; the D is unclear. V lost 2 bases and J 7 bases, leaving 11 bases between the germline ends. The CDR3 totals 13 residues. CDR1 and CDR2 from the germline V gene are MNHEY and SVGAGI. The DNA for the CDR3 is TGTGCCAGCAGTTACCTCCCAGGTGGTGAAGCTTTCTTT. Its protein is CASSYLPGGEAFF.

The chain has TRBV11-3 and TRBJ2-5, with TRBD1 matching 8 bases. Germline values: CDR1 SGHNT, CDR2 YENEEA. CDR3 length: 16 residues. The V and J ends lost 4 bases and 5 bases, in that order; junction bases with no gene match: 12. The CDR3 region is CASSSRTGSVAETQYF. DNA of the CDR3: TGTGCCAGCAGCTCCCGGACAGGGTCCGTGGCGGAGACCCAGTACTTC.

The V gene is TRBV6-1, the J gene TRBJ2-5, with D maybe TRBD2 (6 bases). The V gene lost 1 base and the J gene lost 8 bases, with 14 bases spanning the gap. The CDR3 runs to 14 residues. CDR1 MNHNS and CDR2 SASEGT come from the germline V gene. The CDR3 DNA is TGTGCCAGCAGTGAAGGGGCGGGGCCTCCAACCCAGTACTTC. This gives the protein CASSEGAGPPTQYF.